These 16 T cell receptor beta chains were all obtained from the same sample, sequenced in a study of graft-versus-host responses after intestinal transplantation. What these receptors recognize is not known. Only in-frame clones appear in the TCRdb table, and some are missing; sequencing was by immunoSEQ multiplex PCR. The data hold roughly 120,000 clones, with 85% to 95% observed a single time. The starting material was unstimulated CD8+ T cells sorted from spleen or lymph node cells, obtained before transplant. The receptors shown here come from a human donor who was the organ donor for an intestinal transplant.

This clone was detected only once. The rearrangement links TRBV14 to TRBJ2-7; no firm D call. The V end lost 0 bases, the J end lost 2 bases, and 11 bases lay between the germline ends. The length of the CDR3 is 15 residues. Per germline, CDR1 SGHDN and CDR2 FVKESK. This chain's CDR3 is CASSQDARLAYEQYF. The CDR3 nucleotides read TGTGCCAGCAGCCAAGATGCCAGGTTGGCCTACGAGCAGTACTTC.

This sequence joins TRBV6-1 and TRBJ1-1; no definite D call. The V and J ends lost 0 bases and 4 bases respectively, with 9 bases between them. The CDR3 covers 14 residues. Germline V gene lookup returns CDR1 MNHNS and CDR2 SASEGT. CDR3 protein: CASSEAGWGTEAFF. In nucleotides, the CDR3 is TGTGCCAGCAGTGAAGCGGGGTGGGGCACTGAAGCTTTCTTT.

This sequence joins TRBV27 and TRBJ1-2, with no clear D. Germline values: CDR1 MNHEY, CDR2 SMNVEV (reference sequence). V dropped 6 bases and J dropped 4 bases, with 12 bases sitting between them. CDR3 length equals 13 residues. CDR3 coding DNA: TGTGCCAGCAGCCGCGGAGGCTCCTATGGCTACACCTTC. Protein sequence: CASSRGGSYGYTF.

This clone appeared once. The chain uses TRBV10-2 and TRBJ2-7, with 7 bases identical to TRBD2. From germline, CDR1 is WSHSY and CDR2 SAAADI. After removal of 4 bases from V and 4 bases from J, the junction contained 7 bases not matched to a gene. The CDR3 has 14 residues. CDR3 protein: CASSVGGGPYEQYF. The CDR3 coding sequence is TGCGCCAGCAGTGTGGGGGGAGGGCCGTACGAGCAGTACTTC.

This chain links TRBV7-9 with TRBJ1-3; 8 bases agree with TRBD1. Germline V gene lookup returns CDR1 SEHNR and CDR2 FQNEAQ (reference sequence). Losses at the gene ends were 5 bases for V and 5 bases for J; bases not matched to a gene: 8. CDR3 length equals 15 residues. DNA of the CDR3: TGTGCCAGCAGCCCGCGCGACAGGGGTCGAAACACCATATATTTT. The encoded protein is CASSPRDRGRNTIYF.

This clone was counted once. DNA of the CDR3: TGCAGTGCTACAAACTACAATGAGCAGTTCTTC. This gives the protein CSATNYNEQFF. The chain couples TRBV20-1 to TRBJ2-1; no firm D call. V was pared by 4 bases and J by 3 bases, with 4 bases between. There are 11 residues in the CDR3. Germline V gene sequence: CDR1 DFQATT, CDR2 SNEGSKA (reference sequence).

The chain combines TRBV7-2 with TRBJ2-3, with 15 bases fitting TRBD2. Germline CDR1 SGHTA, CDR2 FQGNSA. CDR3 size: 15 residues. V gave up 6 bases and J gave up 4 bases; unmatched junction bases: 2. CDR3 coding DNA: TGTGCCAGCAGGTGGACTAGCGGGAGGGCAGATACGCAGTATTTT. It codes for CASRWTSGRADTQYF.

The chain has TRBV4-2 and TRBJ2-1; no clear D. The V gene lost 0 bases and the J gene lost 5 bases, with 2 bases spanning the gap. The CDR3 has 12 residues. Germline CDR1 LGHNA, CDR2 YNFKEQ. The CDR3 region is CASSQDNNEQFF. In DNA, the CDR3 is TGTGCCAGCAGCCAAGATAACAATGAGCAGTTCTTC.

The V gene is TRBV9, the J gene TRBJ1-4; TRBD1 might be the D (6 bases). V was clipped by 2 bases and J by 5 bases, with 16 bases between them. The CDR3 is 16 amino acids. CDR1 is SGDLS, CDR2 YYNGEE, per germline. CDR3 residues: CASSVGGAYPNEKLFF. CDR3 sequence (DNA): TGTGCCAGCAGCGTTGGGGGGGCCTATCCGAATGAAAAACTGTTTTTT.

The genes are TRBV9 and TRBJ1-1; tentatively, D is TRBD1 (5 bases). This CDR3 region has 13 residues. V gave up 5 bases and J gave up 7 bases, with 15 bases separating them. Germline CDR1 SGDLS, CDR2 YYNGEE. CDR3 residues: CASSQGGPYEAFF. The CDR3 nucleotides are TGTGCCAGCAGTCAGGGCGGGCCCTATGAAGCTTTCTTT.

The CDR3, as DNA: TGTGCCAGCAGTTTGGCCCTAGCGGGAGCGAATGAGCAGTTCTTC. Amino acids: CASSLALAGANEQFF. The rearrangement joins TRBV27 to TRBJ2-1; 10 bases align to TRBD2. The CDR3 extends over 15 amino acids. J was trimmed by 7 bases and V by 3 bases; bases with no gene match: 6. Germline V gene data show CDR1 as MNHEY and CDR2 as SMNVEV (reference sequence).

The chain has TRBV27 and TRBJ1-1; TRBD1 aligns across 7 bases. The CDR3 is 13 residues long. Losses at the gene ends were 9 bases for V and 4 bases for J; bases not matched to a gene: 8. Germline CDR1 reads MNHEY; CDR2 reads SMNVEV (reference sequence). CDR3 sequence reads: CASAQGDATEAFF. Here the CDR3 DNA reads TGTGCCAGTGCTCAGGGGGATGCCACTGAAGCTTTCTTT.

CDR3 coding DNA: TGTGCCAGCAGTGCCGGACAGGCAAATCAGCCCCAGCATTTT. This translates into CASSAGQANQPQHF. The gene calls are TRBV2 and TRBJ1-5; 7 bases agree with TRBD1. V was pared by 4 bases and J by 4 bases, with 4 bases of the junction left unmatched. The CDR3 runs to 14 residues. The germline gives CDR1 SNHLY, CDR2 FYNNEI. The full variable domain, rest sourced from reference TRBV2 and TRBJ1-5, is EPEVTQTPSHQVTQMGQEVILRCVPISNHLYFYWYRQILGQKVEFLVSFYNNEISEKSEIFDDQFSVERPDGSNFTLKIRSTKLEDSAMYFCASSAGQANQPQHFGDGTRLSIL.

As to this clone: Other DNA sequences in this sample translate to the same CDR3. This chain joins TRBV9 and TRBJ2-7; 7 bases align to TRBD1. Germline CDR1 reads SGDLS; CDR2 reads YYNGEE. The V segment lost 4 bases and the J segment 3 bases; nucleotides outside the gene matches: 4. The CDR3 consists of 13 residues. The DNA of the CDR3 is TGTGCCAGCAGCCCTGACAGGGACTACGAGCAGTACTTC. Its protein product is CASSPDRDYEQYF.

This chain connects TRBV6-6 to TRBJ2-3, with 9 positions matching TRBD2. After removal of 6 bases from V and 0 bases from J, the junction contained 7 bases not matched to a gene. The V gene's germline CDR1 is MNHNY and CDR2 SVGAGI (reference sequence). The CDR3 has 16 amino acids. CDR3: CASRPRLAASTDTQYF. The DNA of the CDR3 is TGTGCCAGCAGACCCAGACTAGCGGCTAGCACAGATACGCAGTATTTT.

The chain joins TRBV11-2 to TRBJ2-7; 10 nucleotides line up with TRBD2. The germline V gene encodes CDR1 SGHAT and CDR2 FQNNGV. CDR3 size: 14 residues. V shed 5 bases, J shed 6 bases, and the junction held 7 bases outside the gene matches. The CDR3 sequence: CASSLLAGVFEQYF. In DNA, the CDR3 is TGTGCCAGCAGCCTGCTAGCGGGAGTCTTCGAGCAGTACTTC.